This record looks at one T cell receptor (beta chain) sequence and its context. This specimen belongs to a study of OX40 agonist ivuxolimab in advanced cancers. Method: immunoSEQ multiplex PCR; TCRdb's copy keeps in-frame clones and lacks some. The repertoire holds tens of thousands of clones, with more than 70% as singletons. This sequence originates from an adult with an advanced solid tumor such as melanoma, head and neck, liver or kidney cancer. This sample comprised CD4+ or CD8+ T cells sorted from blood, obtained in a trial of the OX40 agonist ivuxolimab.

CDR3 amino acids: CAAGGPGYTGELFF. DNA for the CDR3: TGTGCCGCCGGGGGCCCGGGGTACACCGGGGAGCTGTTTTTT. The chain uses TRBV10-3 and TRBJ2-2; D possibly uses TRBD1 or TRBD2 (6 bases each). Germline values: CDR1 ENHRY, CDR2 SYGVKD. The CDR3 length is 14 residues. Trimming left V 11 bases short and J 3 bases short, with 16 bases between.